The 17 T cell receptor beta chains given below trace back to one sample, sequenced in a study of healthy donors' naive CD4 and CD8 T cells. TCR libraries were built from approximately 0.55 ug of total RNA by linear amplification. MiXCR, run by TCRdb on the reads, gives a single entry per CDR3 protein. The top ten clones hold roughly 2.3% of a sample with around 180,000 distinct CDR3 sequences, about 74% of them seen once. Input material: naive CD4+ and CD8+ T cells sorted from blood, pooled from several donors. The receptors shown here come from a pool of human donors in good health; the sample pools cells from several healthy donors.

V is TRBV6-5 and J is TRBJ2-3, with a possible D match to TRBD1 (5 bases). V was pared by 6 bases and J by 9 bases, with 16 bases between. This CDR3 has 13 amino acids. Per germline, CDR1 MNHEY and CDR2 SVGAGI. The CDR3 region is CASRGAVIWTQYF. The CDR3 DNA reads as TGTGCCAGCAGAGGGGCAGTGATATGGACGCAGTATTTT.

The table lists this clonotype with a few counts. The chain has TRBV19 and TRBJ1-5, with D hard to call. The germline V and J ends were trimmed by 2 bases and 0 bases, with 14 bases remaining between them. The CDR3 totals 17 residues. CDR1 is LNHDA, CDR2 SQIVND, per germline (reference sequence). The CDR3 loop reads CASSIRPGRYSNQPQHF. The CDR3 nucleotides are TGTGCCAGTAGTATACGTCCCGGACGGTATAGCAATCAGCCCCAGCATTTT. Full variable domain (rest looked up from reference TRBV19 and TRBJ1-5): DGGITQSPKYLFRKEGQNVTLSCEQNLNHDAMYWYRQDPGQGLRLIYYSQIVNDFQKGDIAEGYSVSREKKESFPLTVTSAQKNPTAFYLCASSIRPGRYSNQPQHFGDGTRLSIL.

The J gene is TRBJ2-7, the V gene TRBV29-1; D possibly corresponds to TRBD1 (6 bases). The CDR3 has 12 residues. The V gene lost 5 bases and the J gene lost 7 bases, with 15 bases spanning the gap. Germline V gene sequence: CDR1 SQVTM, CDR2 ANQGSEA. CDR3 amino acids: CSVSTGRGEQYF. The CDR3 coding sequence is TGCAGCGTTTCGACAGGTCGAGGGGAGCAGTACTTC.

The rearrangement joins TRBV20-1 to TRBJ1-2, with a tentative D call TRBD1 (6 bases). Germline CDR1 and CDR2: DFQATT and SNEGSKA (reference sequence). The CDR3 is 13 amino acids. V shed 6 bases and J shed 1 base, with 12 bases lying between them. The CDR3 reads CSAQQGYNYGYTF. The CDR3 nucleotides are TGCAGTGCACAACAGGGATATAACTATGGCTACACCTTC.

The chain joins TRBV11-2 to TRBJ2-7; tentative D call: TRBD1 (5 bases). Trimming shortened V by 4 bases and J by 1 base, and 14 bases separated the two germline ends. Germline CDR1 is SGHAT and CDR2 is FQNNGV. This CDR3 comprises 15 residues. The CDR3 DNA reads TGTGCCAGCAGCTCGTACAGGACGATGTCCTACGAGCAGTACTTC. Protein: CASSSYRTMSYEQYF.

The chain employs TRBV29-1 and TRBJ2-1; 14 bases agree with TRBD2. CDR1 is SQVTM and CDR2 is ANQGSEA in the germline V gene. Losses at the gene ends were 0 bases for V and 8 bases for J; bases not matched to a gene: 3. The CDR3 runs to 15 residues. The CDR3 loop is CSVEDGTSGSYEQFF. The DNA of the CDR3 is TGCAGCGTTGAAGACGGGACTAGCGGGAGTTATGAGCAGTTCTTC.

The chain joins TRBV15 to TRBJ1-5, with TRBD1 identical over 7 bases. CDR3 length: 19 amino acids. The germline V gene has CDR1 LNHNV and CDR2 YYDKDF (reference sequence). With 3 bases clipped from V and 0 bases from J, the junction kept 14 bases outside the gene matches. CDR3 protein: CATSRKGWTGDYSNQPQHF. CDR3 coding DNA: TGTGCCACCAGCAGGAAAGGATGGACAGGAGATTATAGCAATCAGCCCCAGCATTTT.

This chain connects TRBV5-5 to TRBJ2-7; D is uncertain. The CDR3 length is 13 residues. The germline gives CDR1 SGHKS, CDR2 YYEKEE (reference sequence). V was trimmed by 1 base and J by 0 bases, leaving 5 bases between them. The CDR3 reads CASSLYASYEQYF. CDR3 DNA sequence: TGTGCCAGCAGCTTGTACGCCTCCTACGAGCAGTACTTC.

The rearrangement joins TRBV6-2 or TRBV6-3 to TRBJ2-1; D ambiguous. Trimming removed 2 bases from V and 7 bases from J, with 6 bases in between. Germline CDR1 and CDR2: MNHEY and SVGEGT. The CDR3 loop spans 12 amino acids. Here the CDR3 reads CASSYALNEQFF. CDR3 DNA sequence: TGTGCCAGCAGTTACGCCTTGAATGAGCAGTTCTTC.

V and J are TRBV11-2 and TRBJ2-1; D call uncertain. Per germline, CDR1 SGHAT and CDR2 FQNNGV. V was pared by 2 bases and J by 9 bases, with 8 bases between. The length of the CDR3 is 12 residues. CDR3 residues: CASSLSWGEQFF. In nucleotides, the CDR3 is TGTGCCAGCAGCTTATCCTGGGGTGAGCAGTTCTTC.

J is TRBJ1-1 and V is TRBV12-3 or TRBV12-4, with D perhaps matching TRBD1 (6 bases). This CDR3 region has 16 residues. The ends were cut back, 6 bases at V and 3 bases at J, with 20 bases in the middle. In DNA form, the CDR3 reads TGTGCCAGCAGCGCTGGGTCGGGGGCAGGTTACACTGAAGCTTTCTTT. This codes for CASSAGSGAGYTEAFF.

The chain joins TRBV5-5 to TRBJ2-7, with a possible D match to TRBD1 (6 bases). The CDR3 extends over 15 amino acids. V dropped 1 base and J dropped 2 bases, with 13 bases sitting between them. CDR1 and CDR2 from the germline V gene are SGHKS and YYEKEE (reference sequence). The CDR3 nucleotides read TGTGCCAGCAGCTTGATCGGCAGGGGCACCTACGAGCAGTACTTC. This codes for CASSLIGRGTYEQYF.

The chain joins TRBV29-1 to TRBJ1-6; D is unclear. Trimming pared 7 bases from V and 13 bases from J, leaving 17 bases between. CDR1 is SQVTM and CDR2 is ANQGSEA in the germline V gene. The CDR3 runs to 12 residues. The CDR3 protein is CSAVRVADPLHF. The CDR3 DNA is TGCAGCGCCGTCCGGGTGGCGGATCCCCTCCACTTT.

This clonotype was detected only once. The V gene is TRBV18, the J gene TRBJ2-7; D call uncertain. V was pared by 0 bases and J by 6 bases, with 9 bases between. The CDR3 runs to 13 residues. The germline V gene encodes CDR1 KGHSH and CDR2 LQKENI. The CDR3 sequence: CASSPPSLGEQYF. The CDR3 nucleotides are TGTGCCAGCTCACCACCTAGTCTGGGCGAGCAGTACTTC.

V usage is TRBV18 and J usage is TRBJ2-7; D call uncertain. V was shortened by 4 bases and J by 0 bases, with 7 bases between the two germline ends. The CDR3 has 13 residues. Germline V gene sequence: CDR1 KGHSH, CDR2 LQKENI. CDR3 sequence reads: CASSRGVSYEQYF. CDR3 coding DNA: TGTGCCAGCTCACGTGGAGTCTCCTACGAGCAGTACTTC.

This clonotype was counted between two and nine times. This rearrangement joins TRBV30 to TRBJ2-7; D may be TRBD1 (6 bases). V dropped 5 bases and J dropped 3 bases, with 20 bases sitting between them. This CDR3 is built from 15 residues. In germline, CDR1 is GTSNPN, CDR2 SVGIG (reference sequence). The DNA for the CDR3 is TGTGCCTGGCGAGAGTCCGCCGGGACAATCTACGAGCAGTACTTC. Translating it yields CAWRESAGTIYEQYF.

The chain employs TRBV27 and TRBJ2-1; a possible D gene is TRBD2 (6 bases). This CDR3 is 14 amino acids long. Germline V gene lookup returns CDR1 MNHEY and CDR2 SMNVEV (reference sequence). Trimming took off 10 bases at V and 2 bases at J, with 15 bases between the two ends. The CDR3 sequence is CATAGGLTYNEQFF. DNA of the CDR3: TGTGCCACCGCCGGGGGATTAACCTACAATGAGCAGTTCTTC.